This T cell receptor beta chain was found in a study of blood T cell repertoires in COVID-19. Study background: Samples came from the United States, Italy and Spain, spanning acute and convalescent COVID-19.

Trimming cost V 2 bases and J 4 bases, with 9 bases left between them. The CDR3 covers 13 residues. In germline, CDR1 is SGHRS, CDR2 YFSETQ. Produced via immunoSEQ multiplex PCR; TCRdb's table is partial and in-frame only. The table has roughly 320,000 clones, roughly 90% seen once. This clone is a singleton in its sample. Source material: PBMCs or T cells enriched from blood (not recorded which). This receptor was obtained from a woman aged 25 to 39 who had been exposed to COVID-19. The V call is TRBV5-1, the J call TRBJ1-1; the D gene is possibly TRBD1 (5 bases). CDR3 sequence (DNA): TGCGCCAGCAGCTTTGACAGCTCCACTGAAGCTTTCTTT. Translating it yields CASSFDSSTEAFF.